These T cell receptor beta chains were read from a single sample in a study of spatial heterogeneity in lung cancer. MiXCR, applied by TCRdb to the 5' RACE reads, yields one record per CDR3 protein. The data contain roughly 80,000 distinct CDR3 sequences, 7% to 9% of them singletons. Sequenced material: PBMCs, taken at surgery. Receptors were obtained from a male donor with early-stage non-small cell lung cancer. The CDR3 runs from the conserved cysteine through the conserved F or W. Fields, in order: J gene, D gene, clone size, V gene, CDR3 DNA, CDR3 protein. D genes are given only for firm matches. Size is omitted from some rows. Given values are once, few, many or a class for expanded clones.

>TRBJ2-7|NA|many|TRBV7-8
TGTGCCAGCAGCTTCCCTAGAGAGGGACTGATGAACGAGCAGTACTTC
CASSFPREGLMNEQYF
>TRBJ1-6|NA|few|TRBV20-1
TGCAGTGCTAGAGCGGCCTTCTCCTATAATTCACCCCTCCACTTT
CSARAAFSYNSPLHF
>TRBJ2-7|NA|many|TRBV11-1
TGTGCCAGCAGCTTCTTTGGTATCTCCTACGAGCAGTACTTC
CASSFFGISYEQYF
>TRBJ2-3|TRBD2|NA|TRBV20-1
TGCAGTGCTAGAGATGTAGCGGGAGGTCTGGCAGATACGCAGTATTTT
CSARDVAGGLADTQYF
>TRBJ2-4|NA|many|TRBV7-2
TGTGCCAGCAGCTTAGGCCAAGCCAAAAACATTCAGTACTTC
CASSLGQAKNIQYF
>TRBJ1-6|NA|NA|TRBV5-1
TGCGCCAGCAGCTTGGATAGGTCTTCACCCCTCCACTTT
CASSLDRSSPLHF
>TRBJ2-2|NA|many|TRBV7-9
TGTGCCAGCACTGTTCCCTTCCCCGGGGAGCTGTTTTTT
CASTVPFPGELFF
>TRBJ1-1|NA|many|TRBV29-1
TGCAGCGCCGGGGGGGCCTTGAACACTGAAGCTTTCTTT
CSAGGALNTEAFF
>TRBJ2-5|NA|many|TRBV11-2
TGTGCCAGCAGCTTCGATATCCTCCAAGAGACCCAGTACTTC
CASSFDILQETQYF
>TRBJ1-1|NA|many|TRBV30
TGTGCCTGGAGTGTTAAAGTCTTTCAGGGGACTGAAGCTTTCTTT
CAWSVKVFQGTEAFF
>TRBJ1-2|NA|many|TRBV24-1
TGTGCCACCAGTGATTTGTCAGCACATAAGGGCTACACCTTC
CATSDLSAHKGYTF
>TRBJ2-2|TRBD2|NA|TRBV2
TGTGCCAGCAGTGAGCTAGCGGGACCCGCAGGGGGGGAGCTGTTTTTT
CASSELAGPAGGELFF
>TRBJ2-1|NA|many|TRBV3-1
TGTGCCAGCAGCCAGGCCCTCCCCAATGAGCAGTTCTTC
CASSQALPNEQFF
>TRBJ2-2|NA|few|TRBV9
TGTGCCAGCAGTGAGGGACCCACTGTCGGGGAGCTGTTTTTT
CASSEGPTVGELFF
>TRBJ1-5|TRBD1|few|TRBV29-1
TGCAGCGTTATTGACAGGGGGCTCAATCAGCCCCAGCATTTT
CSVIDRGLNQPQHF
>TRBJ2-2|NA|many|TRBV3-1
TGTGCCAGCAGCCCCGGGGACAGGGAGCTGTTTTTT
CASSPGDRELFF
>TRBJ2-3|TRBD2|many|TRBV5-1
TGCGCCAGCAGAAACCTAGCGGGAGAACATACGCAGTATTTT
CASRNLAGEHTQYF
>TRBJ2-7|NA|many|TRBV7-2
TGTGCCAGCAGCTTAGGTTGGGCCGGCGACTACGAGCAGTACTTC
CASSLGWAGDYEQYF
>TRBJ2-7|NA|few|TRBV7-9
TGTGCCAGCAGCCCTGAGACAGAATCCTACGAGCAGTACTTC
CASSPETESYEQYF
>TRBJ2-1|NA|NA|TRBV5-4
TGTGCCAGCAGCTTTGGAGGGGGAATGGCGAGGAATGAGCAGTTCTTC
CASSFGGGMARNEQFF
>TRBJ1-2|NA|NA|TRBV6-2/TRBV6-3
TGTGCCAGCAGTTTCGGGACGGCTGCGGACACCTTC
CASSFGTAADTF
>TRBJ1-1|TRBD1|many|TRBV7-6
TGTGCCAGCAGCTTAGGGGACAGGGGGACTGAAGCTTTCTTT
CASSLGDRGTEAFF
>TRBJ2-5|NA|many|TRBV5-1
TGCGCCAGCAGCTCGGGACTGGTGCAAGAGACCCAGTACTTC
CASSSGLVQETQYF
>TRBJ1-3|NA|few|TRBV5-1
TGCGCCAGCGGAACGCCGGAGGGAAACACCATATATTTT
CASGTPEGNTIYF
>TRBJ1-4|NA|NA|TRBV19
TGTGCCAGTAGTAGGGGAAGCACAACTAATGAAAAACTGTTTTTT
CASSRGSTTNEKLFF
>TRBJ2-5|NA|medium-sized|TRBV7-9
TGTGCCAGCTCCAGGGGAGCGACCGAAGAGACCCAGTACTTC
CASSRGATEETQYF
>TRBJ2-3|NA|few|TRBV20-1
TGCAGTGCTAGCCCAGACCAGGGCACAGATACGCAGTATTTT
CSASPDQGTDTQYF
>TRBJ1-1|NA|many|TRBV10-2
TGCGCCAGCAGTGAGGTGGGGACTGAAGCTTTCTTT
CASSEVGTEAFF
>TRBJ2-1|NA|NA|TRBV5-1
TGCGCCAGCAGGGGCTCCAGGAACGCTTACAATGAGCAGTTCTTC
CASRGSRNAYNEQFF
>TRBJ2-2|NA|NA|TRBV12-3/TRBV12-4
TGTGCCACCCGGGGAGTCCCCACCGGGGAGCTGTTTTTT
CATRGVPTGELFF
>TRBJ1-1|TRBD1|NA|TRBV19
TGTGCCAGTAGTGCCGACAGGGTGAACACTGAAGCTTTCTTT
CASSADRVNTEAFF
>TRBJ2-2|NA|many|TRBV5-1
TGCGCCAGCAGCTACGGACTCCGGTCTAACACCGGGGAGCTGTTTTTT
CASSYGLRSNTGELFF
>TRBJ2-3|NA|few|TRBV12-3/TRBV12-4
TGTGCCAGCAGTTTGCCCCCTTCTGCAGATACGCAGTATTTT
CASSLPPSADTQYF
>TRBJ2-3|NA|many|TRBV7-2
TGTGCCAGCAGCTTAGCCCGTGGGAATCCAGATACGCAGTATTTT
CASSLARGNPDTQYF
>TRBJ2-1|TRBD2|many|TRBV12-3/TRBV12-4
TGTGCCAGCAGGGGACTAGCGGGTGAGCAGTTCTTC
CASRGLAGEQFF
>TRBJ2-2|TRBD2|few|TRBV11-3
TGTGCCAGCAGCCCCGGACTAGCGGGAGTACCCGGGGAGCTGTTTTTT
CASSPGLAGVPGELFF
>TRBJ2-4|TRBD2|few|TRBV20-1
TGCAGTGCTAGTTTAGCGGGACTCAAAAACATTCAGTACTTC
CSASLAGLKNIQYF
>TRBJ1-4|TRBD1|few|TRBV12-3/TRBV12-4
TGTGCCAGCAGTTTAGGACAGGGGGTAGAAAAACTGTTTTTT
CASSLGQGVEKLFF
>TRBJ2-1|NA|few|TRBV7-3
TGTGCCAGCAGTCCCCTCCCAGGCAGCTACAATGAGCAGTTCTTC
CASSPLPGSYNEQFF
>TRBJ2-1|NA|many|TRBV24-1
TGTGCCACCAGTGAATTAGTTCCTTCGGGAGTAAGGAATGAGCAGTTCTTC
CATSELVPSGVRNEQFF
>TRBJ2-7|NA|many|TRBV3-1
TGTGCCAGCAGGCCTTCGGGAGGGGGCGCCGAGCAGTACTTC
CASRPSGGGAEQYF